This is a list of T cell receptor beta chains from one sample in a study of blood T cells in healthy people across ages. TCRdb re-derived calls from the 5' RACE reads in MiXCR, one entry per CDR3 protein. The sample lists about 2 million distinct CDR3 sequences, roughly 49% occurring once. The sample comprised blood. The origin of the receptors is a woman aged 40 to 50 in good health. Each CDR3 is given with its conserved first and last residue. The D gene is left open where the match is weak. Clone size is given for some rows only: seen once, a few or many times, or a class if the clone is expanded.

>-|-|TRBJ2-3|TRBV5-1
CASSLSHGEDTQYF
TGCGCCAGCAGTCTGAGTCACGGAGAAGATACGCAGTATTTT
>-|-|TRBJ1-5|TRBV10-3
CAISESEGQPQHF
TGTGCCATCAGTGAGTCGGAAGGTCAGCCCCAGCATTTT
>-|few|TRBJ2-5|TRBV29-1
CSVVPRETQYF
TGCAGCGTTGTTCCTCGGGAGACCCAGTACTTC
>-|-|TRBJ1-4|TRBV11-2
CASSSLGEGTNEKLFF
TGTGCCAGCAGCTCCCTGGGTGAGGGAACTAATGAAAAACTGTTTTTT
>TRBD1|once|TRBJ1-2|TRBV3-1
CASSQDRDRGDYGYTF
TGTGCCAGCAGCCAAGATCGGGACAGGGGTGACTATGGCTACACCTTC
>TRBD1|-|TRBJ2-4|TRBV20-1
CSARDNRGGKNIQYF
TGCAGTGCTAGAGACAACAGGGGCGGCAAAAACATTCAGTACTTC
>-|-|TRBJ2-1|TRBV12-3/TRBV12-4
CASSRTWNEQFF
TGTGCCAGCAGCAGAACATGGAATGAGCAGTTCTTC
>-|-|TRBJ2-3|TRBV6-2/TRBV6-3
CASSSSYSDTQYF
TGTGCCAGCAGTTCTAGCTACTCAGATACGCAGTATTTT
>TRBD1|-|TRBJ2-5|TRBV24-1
CATSDAGTAQETQYF
TGTGCCACCAGTGATGCCGGGACAGCCCAAGAGACCCAGTACTTC
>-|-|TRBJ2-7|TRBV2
CASSRLALWENEQYF
TGTGCCAGCAGCCGTCTCGCTCTGTGGGAAAACGAGCAGTACTTC
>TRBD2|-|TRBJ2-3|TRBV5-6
CASTWGGFTDTQYF
TGTGCCAGTACGTGGGGGGGGTTTACAGATACGCAGTATTTT
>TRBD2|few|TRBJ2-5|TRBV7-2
CASSYSGTSGGNEQYF
TGTGCCAGCAGCTACTCCGGGACTAGCGGGGGGAATGAGCAGTACTTC
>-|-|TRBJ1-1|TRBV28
CASSERWAEAFF
TGTGCCAGCAGCGAGAGGTGGGCTGAAGCTTTCTTT
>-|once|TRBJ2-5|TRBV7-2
CASSVFREGETQYF
TGTGCCAGCAGCGTATTCAGGGAAGGAGAGACCCAGTACTTC
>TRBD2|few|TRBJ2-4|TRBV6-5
CASTQAGGVKNIQYF
TGTGCCAGCACCCAGGCGGGGGGAGTAAAAAACATTCAGTACTTC
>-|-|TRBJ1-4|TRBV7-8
CASSWGLNNEKLFF
TGTGCCAGCAGCTGGGGGCTCAATAATGAAAAACTGTTTTTT